The source of this T cell receptor beta chain is a study of blood T cell repertoires in COVID-19. Recruitment covered some 25 US areas and drew participants whose ages spanned roughly 18 to 90 years. Cohorts were assigned according to the clinical history that participants reported. Only a few counts were recorded for this clone. Assay used: immunoSEQ multiplex PCR; TCRdb lists only in-frame clones, some missing. The data hold about 130,000 clones, with 78% observed a single time. The source is a woman aged 45 to 65 who had recovered from COVID-19. Input material: PBMCs or T cells enriched from blood (not recorded which).

CDR3 in amino acids: CSVAPGTGGGTEAFF. Here the CDR3 DNA reads TGCAGCGTTGCCCCCGGGACAGGGGGGGGAACTGAAGCTTTCTTT. The genes are TRBV29-1 and TRBJ1-1, with 11 bases that match TRBD1. Germline V CDR1 and CDR2: SQVTM, ANQGSEA. Trimming cost V 4 bases and J 5 bases; bases outside gene matches: 9. This CDR3 has 15 residues.